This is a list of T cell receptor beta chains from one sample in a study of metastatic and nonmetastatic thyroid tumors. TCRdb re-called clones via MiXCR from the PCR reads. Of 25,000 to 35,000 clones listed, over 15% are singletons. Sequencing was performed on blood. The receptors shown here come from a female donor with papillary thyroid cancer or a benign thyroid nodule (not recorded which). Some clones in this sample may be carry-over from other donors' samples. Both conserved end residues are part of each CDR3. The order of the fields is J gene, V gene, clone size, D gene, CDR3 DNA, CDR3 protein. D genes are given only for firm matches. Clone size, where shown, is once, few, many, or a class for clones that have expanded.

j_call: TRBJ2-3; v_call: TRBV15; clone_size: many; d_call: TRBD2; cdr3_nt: TGTGCCACCAGCAGGGGACTAGCGGGGGGCACAGATACGCAGTATTTT; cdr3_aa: CATSRGLAGGTDTQYF
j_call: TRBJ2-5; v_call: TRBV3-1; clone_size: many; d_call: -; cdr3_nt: TGTGCCAGCAGCCAGTTGGGACGAAAGTACTTC; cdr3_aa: CASSQLGRKYF
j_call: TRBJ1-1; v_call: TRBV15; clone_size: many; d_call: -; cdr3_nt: TGTGCCACCAGCAGAGATCCGAGGAGGTGGAACACTGAAGCTTTCTTT; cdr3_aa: CATSRDPRRWNTEAFF
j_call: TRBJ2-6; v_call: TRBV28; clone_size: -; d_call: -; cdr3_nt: TGTGCCAGCAGTCAGGCGGTGTCATACCCCACTTGGGCCAACGTCCTGACTTTC; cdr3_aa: CASSQAVSYPTWANVLTF
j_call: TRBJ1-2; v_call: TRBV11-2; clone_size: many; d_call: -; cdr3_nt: TGTGCCAGCAGCTCGACAGCCGGGGTTGGCTACACCTTC; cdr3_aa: CASSSTAGVGYTF
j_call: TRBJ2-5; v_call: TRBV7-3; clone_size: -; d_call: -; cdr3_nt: TGTGCCAGCAGCCCAGGGGGGGGGCGGCAAGAGACCAAGTACTTC; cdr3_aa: CASSPGGGRQETKYF
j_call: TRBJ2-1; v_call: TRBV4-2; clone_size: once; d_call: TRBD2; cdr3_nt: TGTGACAGCAGCCAATGGGGGGGAAGCTCGTACAATGAGCAGTTCTTC; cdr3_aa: CDSSQWGGSSYNEQFF
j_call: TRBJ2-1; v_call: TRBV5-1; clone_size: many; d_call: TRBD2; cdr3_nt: TGCGCCAGCAAGGAAGCGGGGGTTATTAGCGGTTACAATGAGCAGTTCTTC; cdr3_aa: CASKEAGVISGYNEQFF
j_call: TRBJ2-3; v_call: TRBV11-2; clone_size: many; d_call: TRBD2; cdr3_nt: TGTGCCAGCAGCCACCCTTGGGTAGGCGGGGGGGCCACAGATACGCAGTATTTT; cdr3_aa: CASSHPWVGGGATDTQYF
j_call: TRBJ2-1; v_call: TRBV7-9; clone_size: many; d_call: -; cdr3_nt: TGTGCCAGCAGCTCTTTTGAGGGCCTTTACAATGAGCAGTTCTTC; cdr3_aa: CASSSFEGLYNEQFF
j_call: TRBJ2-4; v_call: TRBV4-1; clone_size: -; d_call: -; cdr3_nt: TGCGCCAGCAGCCTTTTGGTAGGGGGGCTTGACATTCGGTACTTC; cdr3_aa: CASSLLVGGLDIRYF
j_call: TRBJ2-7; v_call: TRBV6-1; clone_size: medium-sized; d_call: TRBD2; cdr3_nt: TGTGCCAGCAGTCCGGTTAGCGGGAGTGGGTACGAGCAGTACTTC; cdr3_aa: CASSPVSGSGYEQYF
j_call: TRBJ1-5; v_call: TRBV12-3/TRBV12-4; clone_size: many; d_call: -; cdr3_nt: TGTGCCAGCAGTCCGGGACTGAACAATCAGCCCCAGCATTTT; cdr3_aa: CASSPGLNNQPQHF
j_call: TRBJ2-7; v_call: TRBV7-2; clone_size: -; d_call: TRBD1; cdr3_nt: TGTGCCAGCAGCTTGGGACAGGGGTTTAACGAGCAGTACTTC; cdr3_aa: CASSLGQGFNEQYF
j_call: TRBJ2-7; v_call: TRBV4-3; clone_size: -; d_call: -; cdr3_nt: TGCGCCAGCAGCCAAGTTATGACAGCTACCTACGAGCAGTACTTC; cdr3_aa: CASSQVMTATYEQYF
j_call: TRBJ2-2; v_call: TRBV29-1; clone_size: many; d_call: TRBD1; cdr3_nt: TGCAGCGTCGAAGACAGGGGGACGTCCGGGGAGCTGTTTTTT; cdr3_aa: CSVEDRGTSGELFF
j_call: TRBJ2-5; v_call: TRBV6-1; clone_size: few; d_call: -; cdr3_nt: TGTGCCAGCAGTGAATTATGGACAGCCGCCCAAGAGACACAGTACTTC; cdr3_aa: CASSELWTAAQETQYF
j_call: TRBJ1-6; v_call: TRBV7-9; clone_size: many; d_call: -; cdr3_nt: TGTGCCAGCAGCCTACCGATTCAGGGAACGAGAAATTCACCCCTCCACTTT; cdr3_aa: CASSLPIQGTRNSPLHF
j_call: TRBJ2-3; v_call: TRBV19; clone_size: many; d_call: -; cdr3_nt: TGTGCCAGTAGTGAACGAACAGATACGCAGTATTTT; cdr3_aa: CASSERTDTQYF
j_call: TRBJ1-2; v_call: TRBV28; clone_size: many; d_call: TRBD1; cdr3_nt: TGTGCCAGCAGTAAGGGACAGGGCAACTATGGCTACACCTTC; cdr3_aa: CASSKGQGNYGYTF
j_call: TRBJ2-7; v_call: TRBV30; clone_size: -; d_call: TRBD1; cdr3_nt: TGTGTCTGGAGTGTACCCTCCAGGGGGCGATACGAGCAGTACTTC; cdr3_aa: CVWSVPSRGRYEQYF
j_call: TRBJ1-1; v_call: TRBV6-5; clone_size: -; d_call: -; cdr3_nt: TGTGCCAGCATTTACCACGAGTGGGTGGGGAACACTGAAGCTTTCTTT; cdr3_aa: CASIYHEWVGNTEAFF
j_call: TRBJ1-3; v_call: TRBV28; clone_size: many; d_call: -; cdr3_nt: TGTGCCAGCAGTTCTATTCTCTCTGGAAACACCATATATTTT; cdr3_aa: CASSSILSGNTIYF
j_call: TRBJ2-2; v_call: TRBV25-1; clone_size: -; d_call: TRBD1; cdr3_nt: TGTGTCAGCCCTACGGACAGGTGCAACACCGGGGAGCTGTTTTTT; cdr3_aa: CVSPTDRCNTGELFF
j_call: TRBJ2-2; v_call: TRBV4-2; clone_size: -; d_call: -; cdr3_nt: TGTGCCAGCAGCCAAGAGGTAGGACTGTCCGGGGAGCTGTTTTTT; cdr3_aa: CASSQEVGLSGELFF
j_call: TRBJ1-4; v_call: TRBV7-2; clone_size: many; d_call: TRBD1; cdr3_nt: TGTGCCAGCAGCTTATGGGGTCAACAGGGGCGGGGTGAAAAACTGTTTTTT; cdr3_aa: CASSLWGQQGRGEKLFF
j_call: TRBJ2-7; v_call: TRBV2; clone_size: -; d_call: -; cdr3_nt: TGTTCCAGCAGTGAGGCCCTCCCGCGGTACGAGCAGTACTTC; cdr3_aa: CSSSEALPRYEQYF
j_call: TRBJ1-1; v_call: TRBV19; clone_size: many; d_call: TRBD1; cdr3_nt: TGTGCCAGTAGCGCAGGGGGCTTGACTGAAGCTTTCTTT; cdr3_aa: CASSAGGLTEAFF
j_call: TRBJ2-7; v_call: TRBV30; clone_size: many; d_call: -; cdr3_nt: TGTGCCTGGAGTGTTGCCCTCTACGAGCAGTACTTC; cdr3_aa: CAWSVALYEQYF
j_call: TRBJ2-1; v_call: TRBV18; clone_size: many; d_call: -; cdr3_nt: TGTGCCAGCTCACTGGACAATGAGCAGTTCTTC; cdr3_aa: CASSLDNEQFF
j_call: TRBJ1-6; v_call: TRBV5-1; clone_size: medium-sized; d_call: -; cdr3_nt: TGCGCCAGCAGCTGGGGTGGCGGAGATAATTCACCCCTCCACTTT; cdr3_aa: CASSWGGGDNSPLHF
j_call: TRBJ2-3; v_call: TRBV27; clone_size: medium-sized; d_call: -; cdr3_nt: TGTGCCAGCAGTAGCGATACGCAGTATTTT; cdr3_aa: CASSSDTQYF
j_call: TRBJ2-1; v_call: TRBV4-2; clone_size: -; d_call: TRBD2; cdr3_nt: TGTGCCAGCAGTCAAGCGGGGAGAGTCTTAGTCAATGAGCAGTTCTTC; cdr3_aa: CASSQAGRVLVNEQFF
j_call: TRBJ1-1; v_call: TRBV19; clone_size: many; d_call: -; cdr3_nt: TGTGCCAGTAGTATAGGGATCACTGAAGCTTTCTTT; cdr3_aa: CASSIGITEAFF
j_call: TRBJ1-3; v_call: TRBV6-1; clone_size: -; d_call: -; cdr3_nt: TGTGTCAGCAACATGGGGGGCTCTGGAAACACCATATATTTT; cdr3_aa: CVSNMGGSGNTIYF
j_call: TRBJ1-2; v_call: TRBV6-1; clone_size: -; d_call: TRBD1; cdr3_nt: TGTGCCAGCACCAAGGGGACAGGGGGTAAGGCGGTCTACACCTTC; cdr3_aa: CASTKGTGGKAVYTF
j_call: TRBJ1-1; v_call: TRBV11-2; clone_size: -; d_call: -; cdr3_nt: TGTGCCAGCATCTTCTCTCTAGGAACCGAAGCTTTCTTT; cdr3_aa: CASIFSLGTEAFF
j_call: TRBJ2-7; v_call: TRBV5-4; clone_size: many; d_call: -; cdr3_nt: TGTGCCAGCAGTCGTCGCGCGGGGAATGGGGAGCAGTACTTC; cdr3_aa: CASSRRAGNGEQYF
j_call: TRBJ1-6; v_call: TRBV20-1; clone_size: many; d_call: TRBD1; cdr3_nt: TGCAGTGCCATAAGACAGGGCGTTTGGGATTCACCCCTCCACTTT; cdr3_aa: CSAIRQGVWDSPLHF
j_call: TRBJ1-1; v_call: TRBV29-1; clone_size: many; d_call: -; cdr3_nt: TGCAGCGTTTCGAGACAGAAAAACACTGAAGCTTTCTTT; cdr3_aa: CSVSRQKNTEAFF
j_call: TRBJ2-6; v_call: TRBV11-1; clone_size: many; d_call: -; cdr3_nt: TGTGCCAGCAGCTTAGGGCAGGGGATCTCTGGGGCCAACGTCCTGACTTTC; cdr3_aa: CASSLGQGISGANVLTF
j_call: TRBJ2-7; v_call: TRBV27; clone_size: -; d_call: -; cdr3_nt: TGTGCCACCTTGGGGTCAGCAGCCTTGGAGCAGTACTTC; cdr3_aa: CATLGSAALEQYF
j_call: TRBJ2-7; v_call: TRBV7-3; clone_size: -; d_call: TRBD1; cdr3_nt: TGTGCCAGCAGCATTACAGGGGATTACTACGAGCAGTACTTC; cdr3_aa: CASSITGDYYEQYF